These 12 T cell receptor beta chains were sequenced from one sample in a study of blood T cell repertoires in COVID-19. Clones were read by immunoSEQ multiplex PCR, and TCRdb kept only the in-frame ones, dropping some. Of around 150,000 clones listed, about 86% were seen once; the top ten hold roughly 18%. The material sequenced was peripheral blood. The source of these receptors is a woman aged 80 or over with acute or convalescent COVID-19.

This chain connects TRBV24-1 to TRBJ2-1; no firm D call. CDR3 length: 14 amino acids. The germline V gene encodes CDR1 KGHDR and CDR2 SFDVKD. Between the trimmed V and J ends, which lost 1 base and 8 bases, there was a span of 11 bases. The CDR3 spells CATSDFPAVHEQFF. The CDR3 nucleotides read TGTGCCACCAGTGATTTTCCGGCGGTCCATGAGCAGTTCTTC.

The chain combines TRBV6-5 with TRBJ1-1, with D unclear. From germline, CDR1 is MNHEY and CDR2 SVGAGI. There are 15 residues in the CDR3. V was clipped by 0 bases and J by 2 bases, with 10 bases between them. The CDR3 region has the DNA TGTGCCAGCAGTTACTCCATCCCTCTAAACACTGAAGCTTTCTTT. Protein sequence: CASSYSIPLNTEAFF.

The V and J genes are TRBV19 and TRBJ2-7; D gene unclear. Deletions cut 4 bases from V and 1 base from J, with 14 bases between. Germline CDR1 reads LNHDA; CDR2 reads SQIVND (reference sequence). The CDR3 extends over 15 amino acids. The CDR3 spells CASSNTVYQSYEQYF. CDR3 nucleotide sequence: TGTGCCAGTAGTAACACAGTGTACCAATCCTACGAGCAGTACTTC.

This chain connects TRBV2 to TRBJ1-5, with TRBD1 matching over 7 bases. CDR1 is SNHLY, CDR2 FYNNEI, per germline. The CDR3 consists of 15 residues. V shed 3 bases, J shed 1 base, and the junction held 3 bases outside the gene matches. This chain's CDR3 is CASSDETGSNQPQHF. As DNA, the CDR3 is TGTGCCAGCAGTGACGAGACAGGGAGCAATCAGCCCCAGCATTTT. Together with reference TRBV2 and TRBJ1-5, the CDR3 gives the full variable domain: EPEVTQTPSHQVTQMGQEVILRCVPISNHLYFYWYRQILGQKVEFLVSFYNNEISEKSEIFDDQFSVERPDGSNFTLKIRSTKLEDSAMYFCASSDETGSNQPQHFGDGTRLSIL.

DNA of the CDR3: TGTGCCAGCAGAACTCCGCGGGGCGGAGGACAGGGGAAGCCCCTCCACTTT. Its protein product is CASRTPRGGGQGKPLHF. The rearrangement links TRBV11-2 to TRBJ1-6; 9 nucleotides agree with TRBD1. This CDR3 is built from 17 residues. Germline V gene data show CDR1 as SGHAT and CDR2 as FQNNGV. Unmatched junction bases numbered 19, after V lost 6 bases and J lost 13 bases.

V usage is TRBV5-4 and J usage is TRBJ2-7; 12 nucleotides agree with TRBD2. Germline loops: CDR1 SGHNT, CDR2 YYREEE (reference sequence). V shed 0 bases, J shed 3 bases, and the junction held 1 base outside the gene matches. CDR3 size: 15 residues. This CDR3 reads CASSLELAGGYEQYF. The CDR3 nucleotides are TGTGCCAGCAGCTTGGAACTAGCGGGGGGCTACGAGCAGTACTTC.

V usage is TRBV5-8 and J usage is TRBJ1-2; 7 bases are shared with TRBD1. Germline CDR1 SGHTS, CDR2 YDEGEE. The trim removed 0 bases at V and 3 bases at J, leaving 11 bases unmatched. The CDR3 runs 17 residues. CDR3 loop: CASSLDRGRLWYYGYTF. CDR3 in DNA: TGTGCCAGCAGCTTGGACAGGGGAAGGCTATGGTACTATGGCTACACCTTC.

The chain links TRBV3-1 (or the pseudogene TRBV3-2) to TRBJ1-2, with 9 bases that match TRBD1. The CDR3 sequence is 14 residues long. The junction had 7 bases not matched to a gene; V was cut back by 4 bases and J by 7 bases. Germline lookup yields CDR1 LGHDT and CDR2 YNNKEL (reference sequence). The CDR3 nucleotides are TGTGCCAGCAGCCTAGGACAGGGGACAGGTGGCTACACCTTC. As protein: CASSLGQGTGGYTF.

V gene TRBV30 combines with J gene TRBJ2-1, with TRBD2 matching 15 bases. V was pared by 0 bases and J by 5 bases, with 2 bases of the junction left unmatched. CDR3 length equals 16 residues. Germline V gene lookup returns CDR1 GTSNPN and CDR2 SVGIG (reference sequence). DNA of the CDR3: TGTGCCTGGAGTGTCGGACTAGCGGGGGGGAACAATGAGCAGTTCTTC. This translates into CAWSVGLAGGNNEQFF.

The CDR3 loop is CASSSTGTGNRYGYTF. DNA for the CDR3: TGTGCCAGCAGCTCGACCGGGACAGGTAATCGCTATGGCTACACCTTC. This chain joins TRBV7-9 and TRBJ1-2; TRBD1 aligns across 8 bases. The germline V gene has CDR1 SEHNR and CDR2 FQNEAQ (reference sequence). The CDR3 has 16 residues. J lost 4 bases, V lost 4 bases, and 11 bases had no gene match.

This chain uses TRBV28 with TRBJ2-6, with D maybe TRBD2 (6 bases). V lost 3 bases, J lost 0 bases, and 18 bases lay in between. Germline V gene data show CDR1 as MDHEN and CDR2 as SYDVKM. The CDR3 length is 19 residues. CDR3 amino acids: CASSLSLVGAGSGANVLTF. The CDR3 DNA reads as TGTGCCAGCAGTTTGTCGTTGGTGGGAGCGGGCTCTGGGGCCAACGTCCTGACTTTC.

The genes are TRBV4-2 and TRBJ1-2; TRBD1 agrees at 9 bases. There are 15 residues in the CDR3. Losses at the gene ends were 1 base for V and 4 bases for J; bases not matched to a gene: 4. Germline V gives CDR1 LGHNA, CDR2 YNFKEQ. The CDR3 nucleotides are TGTGCCAGCAGCCAAGGGACAGGGGTAATCTATGGCTACACCTTC. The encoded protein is CASSQGTGVIYGYTF.